This T cell receptor beta chain comes out of a study of CD8+ T cells in alopecia areata. The sequencing template was cDNA reverse transcribed from extracted RNA. The data were produced by immunoSEQ multiplex PCR, yet TCRdb's version contains in-frame clones alone and is incomplete. This sample has under 130,000 clones, with around 59% found just once. A FACSAria was used to sort CD4+ and CD8+ T cells. These cells came from PBMCs. Overall study results and limits: Researchers report lesional scalp, most notably alopecia totalis/universalis, outstripped normal scalp in clonality. Shared TCR sequences were less clear between patients than in mice, possibly partly from HLA diversity.

About this clone itself: As yet, its antigen is unknown.

This TCR came from a human donor in good health. The sequenced sample was CD4+ T cells sorted from blood.

The CDR3 here is CASSQGIRALDYGYTF. As DNA, the CDR3 is TGTGCCAGCAGCCAGGGGATAAGAGCATTAGACTATGGCTACACCTTC. V usage is TRBV7-9 and J usage is TRBJ1-2; D perhaps matches TRBD1 (6 bases). CDR1 is SEHNR and CDR2 is FQNEAQ in the germline V gene (reference sequence). This CDR3 region has 16 residues. Trimming stripped 5 bases from V and 3 bases from J, with 19 bases between.